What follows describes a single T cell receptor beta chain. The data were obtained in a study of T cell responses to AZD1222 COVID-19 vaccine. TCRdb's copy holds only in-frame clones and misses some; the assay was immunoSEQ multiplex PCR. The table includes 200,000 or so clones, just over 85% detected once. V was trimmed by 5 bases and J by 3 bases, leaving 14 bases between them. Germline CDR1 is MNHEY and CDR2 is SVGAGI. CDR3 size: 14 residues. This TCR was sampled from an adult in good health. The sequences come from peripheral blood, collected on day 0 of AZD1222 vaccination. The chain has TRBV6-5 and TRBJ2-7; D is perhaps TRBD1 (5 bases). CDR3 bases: TGTGCCAGCAGTCCCAGACAGTCCTTCTACGAGCAGTACTTC. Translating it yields CASSPRQSFYEQYF.